Listed here is a single T cell receptor (beta chain). No antigen is known for it. The data originate from a study of CD8+ T cells in alopecia areata. Study context: Patients in the treated group were given tofacitinib by mouth, 5 to 10 mg twice a day. Study findings and constraints: Mouse data revealed clearer TCR sharing than patient data did, a gap possibly tied to HLA.

Following RNA extraction, reverse transcription yielded cDNA that acted as the sequencing template. Sequenced by immunoSEQ multiplex PCR; TCRdb stores in-frame clones only, minus some. The sample holds about 150,000 clones, approximately 53% seen once. The germline V and J ends were trimmed by 7 bases and 6 bases, with 21 bases remaining between them. Looked up from germline, CDR1 is GTSNPN and CDR2 is SVGIG (reference sequence). The CDR3 sequence is 14 residues long. This rearrangement joins TRBV30 to TRBJ1-2; a weak D match, TRBD1 (5 bases). This specimen consisted of CD8+ T cells sorted from blood, obtained at week 0. This clonotype originated in a human donor with alopecia areata. CDR3 in DNA: TGTGCCTCACAAACAGCAGGGAGGGAAGATGGCTACACCTTC. Protein sequence: CASQTAGREDGYTF.